This T cell receptor beta chain was recovered during a study of response to subunit inactivated influenza vaccine. To note about this clonotype: Its specificity is unknown.

The CDR3 length is 12 residues. V dropped 10 bases and J dropped 5; count of bases not matched to a gene: 8. Study outcomes and limitations: After each seasonal influenza vaccination, few new T cells are recruited, the authors suggested.

Each CDR3 protein gets one entry after TCRdb re-called the RT-PCR reads with MiXCR. The table includes approximately 530,000 distinct CDR3 sequences, around 13% detected once. Source: PBMCs from blood, taken roughly 6 weeks after vaccination. The J gene is TRBJ2-7, the V gene TRBV12-3 or TRBV12-4; 7 positions agree with TRBD1. The clonotype originates from a man aged 50 to 60 who received an inactivated influenza vaccine. CDR3 amino acids: CATTTGPHEQYF. The CDR3 DNA reads TGTGCCACCACGACAGGGCCCCACGAGCAGTACTTC.